Listed below are T cell receptor beta chains from one sample, sequenced in a study of blood T cell repertoires in COVID-19. Sequencing used immunoSEQ multiplex PCR; TCRdb keeps in-frame clones, though not all of them. The sample records approximately 300,000 clones, around four fifths being singletons. The sample consisted of peripheral blood. These receptors were collected from a woman between 50 and 59 years old with active or convalescent COVID-19. CDR3s leave out the opening cysteine and the closing phenylalanine or tryptophan.

CDR3aa,j_gene,v_gene
ASSTDTVNTEAF,TRBJ1-1,TRBV19
ASSYSGQGRTGELF,TRBJ2-2,TRBV6-6
ASSLESPPSYEQY,TRBJ2-7,TRBV5-5
ASSLQTAWVGTEAF,TRBJ1-1,TRBV18
ASSSWTGYNEQF,TRBJ2-1,TRBV28
ASSLTQGATGNTIY,TRBJ1-3,TRBV7-2
ASSRRQGLGTGELF,TRBJ2-2,TRBV19
ASSVGASGRAGEQY,TRBJ2-7,TRBV9
ASTAPRELEAF,TRBJ1-1,TRBV28
ASGLVQPGLAGKTGELF,TRBJ2-2,TRBV12-5
ASSSDRGGSDTQY,TRBJ2-3,TRBV13
ASSYIGGAYNEQF,TRBJ2-1,TRBV11-2
ASMETGSWGSPLH,TRBJ1-6,TRBV27
ASSPLPGGSGSTGELF,TRBJ2-2,TRBV28
ASSRRELAGQETQY,TRBJ2-5,TRBV3-1/TRBV3-2
ASSRSQGSENIQY,TRBJ2-4,TRBV5-1
ASSRGTVTNSPLH,TRBJ1-6,TRBV7-9
ASSLVTAGETQY,TRBJ2-5,TRBV7-8
ASSLGPSGRMYEQF,TRBJ2-1,TRBV5-4
ASSPRTGEDYGYT,TRBJ1-2,TRBV27
ASSPSAGTNTEAF,TRBJ1-1,TRBV18
ASSLADRTYGYT,TRBJ1-2,TRBV5-6
ASSSYRGLRYGYT,TRBJ1-2,TRBV7-2
ATSDPADRGLGYT,TRBJ1-2,TRBV24-1
ASSPLSGTGSHNEQF,TRBJ2-1,TRBV18
ASRLAGVNTEAF,TRBJ1-1,TRBV5-1
ASSWGGVNTEAF,TRBJ1-1,TRBV27
ASSATSAGEQY,TRBJ2-7,TRBV7-7
ASSQETDSYEQY,TRBJ2-7,TRBV4-1
SVEGGVPETQY,TRBJ2-5,TRBV29-1
ASSPQAGEYEQY,TRBJ2-7,TRBV18
ASSPVAGDYEQY,TRBJ2-7,TRBV3-1/TRBV3-2
ASSQDRGPLITDTQY,TRBJ2-3,TRBV4-2
ASRDRTGNQPQH,TRBJ1-5,TRBV6-5
ASSEGTSGQY,TRBJ2-7,TRBV7-9
ASRKSGFEQY,TRBJ2-7,TRBV12-3/TRBV12-4
ASSQVENEQF,TRBJ2-1,TRBV3-1/TRBV3-2
ASSAQGLAGTYEQY,TRBJ2-7,TRBV6-1
ASSLVGTGQETQY,TRBJ2-5,TRBV5-1
ASSTNRDTEAF,TRBJ1-1,TRBV7-7
ASSLSSGSGDEQF,TRBJ2-1,TRBV7-3
SVEEVDRGSYNEQF,TRBJ2-1,TRBV29-1
ASSRPGKRETQY,TRBJ2-5,TRBV11-2
ASSLRATYGYT,TRBJ1-2,TRBV5-4
ASRAAVRRGTEAF,TRBJ1-1,TRBV5-4